This T cell receptor (beta chain) was obtained from a study of naive and memory T cell subsets. CDR3 size: 15 residues. Trimming pared 4 bases from V and 4 bases from J, leaving 14 bases between. CDR1 is SGHVS, CDR2 FNYEAQ, per germline. This clonotype appeared a few times. The antigen is undetermined. Study conclusions and caveats: Between naive and memory subsets, TCR abundance power law exponents differed.

Both TRBC1 and TRBC2 were covered by a beta constant-region primer of two equimolar oligonucleotides. The ligated cDNA underwent four PCR rounds using SP2 and nested alpha and beta constant-region primers. A 12-nucleotide UMI and the SP2 primer were added to the cDNA 3' end by oligonucleotide ligation. TCRdb passed the UMI-ligation and nested PCR reads through MiXCR, listing each CDR3 protein once. The sample carries 20,000 to 25,000 distinct CDR3 sequences, roughly 10% recorded once. Cells stained for CD3, CD4, CD8, CD45RA and CD27 were sorted into four subsets. This receptor was taken from a human donor in good health. Sequencing was performed on central memory CD8+ T cells from blood. The V and J genes are TRBV7-6 and TRBJ2-1, with D perhaps TRBD1 or TRBD2 (7 bases each). The CDR3 sequence is CASSWQGGGYNEQFF. DNA of the CDR3: TGTGCCAGCAGCTGGCAGGGGGGGGGGTACAATGAGCAGTTCTTC.